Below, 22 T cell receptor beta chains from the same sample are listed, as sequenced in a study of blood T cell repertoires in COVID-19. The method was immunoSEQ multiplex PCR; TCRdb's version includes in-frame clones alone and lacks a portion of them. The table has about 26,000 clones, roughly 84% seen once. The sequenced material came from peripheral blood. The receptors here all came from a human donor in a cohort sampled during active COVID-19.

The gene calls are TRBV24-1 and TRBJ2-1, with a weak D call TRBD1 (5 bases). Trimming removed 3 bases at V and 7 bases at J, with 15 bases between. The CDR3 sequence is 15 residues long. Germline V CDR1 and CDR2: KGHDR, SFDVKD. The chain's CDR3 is CATSDPRTPRNEQFF. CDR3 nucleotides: TGTGCCACCAGTGATCCACGGACACCACGTAATGAGCAGTTCTTC.

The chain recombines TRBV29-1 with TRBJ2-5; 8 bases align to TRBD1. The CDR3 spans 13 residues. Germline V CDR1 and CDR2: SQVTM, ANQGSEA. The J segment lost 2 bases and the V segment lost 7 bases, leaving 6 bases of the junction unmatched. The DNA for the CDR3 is TGCAGCGCTGACAGGGGTGTTCAAGAGACCCAGTACTTC. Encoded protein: CSADRGVQETQYF. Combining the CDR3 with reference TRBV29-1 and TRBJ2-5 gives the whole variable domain SAVISQKPSRDICQRGTSLTIQCQVDSQVTMMFWYRQQPGQSLTLIATANQGSEATYESGFVIDKFPISRPNLTFSTLTVSNMSPEDSSIYLCSADRGVQETQYFGPGTRLLVL.

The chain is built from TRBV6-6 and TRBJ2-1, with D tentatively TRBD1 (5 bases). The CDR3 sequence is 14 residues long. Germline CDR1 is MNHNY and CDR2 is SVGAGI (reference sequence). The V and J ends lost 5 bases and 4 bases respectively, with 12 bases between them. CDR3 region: CASSPQRQYNEQFF. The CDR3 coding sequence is TGTGCCAGCAGTCCCCAACGACAGTACAATGAGCAGTTCTTC.

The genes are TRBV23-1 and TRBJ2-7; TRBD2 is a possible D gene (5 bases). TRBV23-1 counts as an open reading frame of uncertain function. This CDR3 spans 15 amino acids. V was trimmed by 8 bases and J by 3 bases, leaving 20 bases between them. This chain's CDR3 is CASHGVWHGDYEQYF. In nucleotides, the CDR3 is TGCGCCAGCCACGGGGTTTGGCACGGAGACTACGAGCAGTACTTC.

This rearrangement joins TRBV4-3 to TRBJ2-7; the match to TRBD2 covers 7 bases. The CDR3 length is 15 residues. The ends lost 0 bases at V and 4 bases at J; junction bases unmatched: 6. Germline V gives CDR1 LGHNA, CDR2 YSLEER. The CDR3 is CASSQEGGSRYEQYF. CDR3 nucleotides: TGCGCCAGCAGCCAAGAGGGCGGGAGCCGGTACGAGCAGTACTTC.

The CDR3 sequence: CASSSRDRDPYEQYF. The CDR3 DNA sequence: TGTGCCAGTAGTAGCCGGGACAGGGACCCGTACGAGCAGTACTTC. The chain combines TRBV19 with TRBJ2-7; 9 bases line up with TRBD1. Germline V gene data show CDR1 as LNHDA and CDR2 as SQIVND (reference sequence). There are 15 residues in the CDR3. V dropped 4 bases and J dropped 4; count of bases not matched to a gene: 8.

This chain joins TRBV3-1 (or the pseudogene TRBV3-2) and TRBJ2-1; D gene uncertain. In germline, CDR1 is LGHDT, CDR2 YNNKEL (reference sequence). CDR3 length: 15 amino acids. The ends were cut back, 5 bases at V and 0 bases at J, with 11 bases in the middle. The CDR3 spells CASSVSPSSYNEQFF. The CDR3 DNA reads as TGTGCCAGCAGCGTATCCCCGAGCTCCTACAATGAGCAGTTCTTC.

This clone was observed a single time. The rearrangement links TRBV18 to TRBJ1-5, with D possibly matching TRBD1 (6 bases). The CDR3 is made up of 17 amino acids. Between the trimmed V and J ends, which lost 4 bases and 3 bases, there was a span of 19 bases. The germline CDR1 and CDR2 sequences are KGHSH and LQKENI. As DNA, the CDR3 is TGTGCCAGCTCACAATATCCCGGGACACTTTACAATCAGCCCCAGCATTTT. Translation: CASSQYPGTLYNQPQHF.

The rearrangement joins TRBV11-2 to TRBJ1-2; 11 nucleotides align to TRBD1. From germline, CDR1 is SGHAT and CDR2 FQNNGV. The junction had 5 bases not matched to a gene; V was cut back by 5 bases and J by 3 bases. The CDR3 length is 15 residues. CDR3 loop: CASSLGTGGYYGYTF. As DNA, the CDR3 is TGTGCCAGCAGCCTGGGGACAGGGGGGTACTATGGCTACACCTTC.

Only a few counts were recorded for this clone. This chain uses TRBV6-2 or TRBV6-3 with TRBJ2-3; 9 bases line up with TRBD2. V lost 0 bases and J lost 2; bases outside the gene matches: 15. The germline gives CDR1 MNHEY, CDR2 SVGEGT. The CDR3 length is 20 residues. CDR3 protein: CASSYSNSAGLAGITDTQYF. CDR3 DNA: TGTGCCAGCAGTTACTCGAATTCGGCAGGGCTAGCGGGGATCACAGATACGCAGTATTTT.

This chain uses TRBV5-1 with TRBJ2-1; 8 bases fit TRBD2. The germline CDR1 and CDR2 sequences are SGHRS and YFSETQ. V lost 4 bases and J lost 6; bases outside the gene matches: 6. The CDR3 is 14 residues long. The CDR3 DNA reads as TGCGCCAGCAGCATAAGGACTAGCCCCAATGAGCAGTTCTTC. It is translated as CASSIRTSPNEQFF.

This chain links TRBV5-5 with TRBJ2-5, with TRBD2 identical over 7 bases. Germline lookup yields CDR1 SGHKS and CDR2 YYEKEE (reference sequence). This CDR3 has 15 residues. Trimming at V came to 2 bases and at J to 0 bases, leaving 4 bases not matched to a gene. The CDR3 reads CASSLRGGDQETQYF. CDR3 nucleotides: TGTGCCAGCAGCTTACGGGGAGGGGACCAAGAGACCCAGTACTTC. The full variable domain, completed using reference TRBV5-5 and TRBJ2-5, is DAGVTQSPTHLIKTRGQQVTLRCSPISGHKSVSWYQQVLGQGPQFIFQYYEKEERGRGNFPDRFSARQFPNYSSELNVNALLLGDSALYLCASSLRGGDQETQYFGPGTRLLVL.

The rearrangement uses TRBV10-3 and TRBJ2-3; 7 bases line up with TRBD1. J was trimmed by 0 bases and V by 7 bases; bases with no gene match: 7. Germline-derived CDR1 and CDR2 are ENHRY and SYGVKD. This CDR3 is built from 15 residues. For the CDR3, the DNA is TGTGCCATCAATGGACAGGACCCAAGCACAGATACGCAGTATTTT. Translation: CAINGQDPSTDTQYF.

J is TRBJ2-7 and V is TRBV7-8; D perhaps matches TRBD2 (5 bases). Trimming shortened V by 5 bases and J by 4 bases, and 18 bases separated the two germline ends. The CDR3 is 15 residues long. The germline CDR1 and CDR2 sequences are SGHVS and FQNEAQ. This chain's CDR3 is CASSGRGSPFYEQYF. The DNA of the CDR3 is TGTGCCAGCAGCGGGCGAGGGAGTCCCTTTTACGAGCAGTACTTC.

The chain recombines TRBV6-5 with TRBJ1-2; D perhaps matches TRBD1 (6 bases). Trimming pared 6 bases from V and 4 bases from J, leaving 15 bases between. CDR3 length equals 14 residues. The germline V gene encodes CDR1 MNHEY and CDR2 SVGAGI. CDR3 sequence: CASSRGGSGYGYTF. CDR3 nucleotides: TGTGCCAGCAGCCGAGGGGGTTCTGGCTATGGCTACACCTTC.

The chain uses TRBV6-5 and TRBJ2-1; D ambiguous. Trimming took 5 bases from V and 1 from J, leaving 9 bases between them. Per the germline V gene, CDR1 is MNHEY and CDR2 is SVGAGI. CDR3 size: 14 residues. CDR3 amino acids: CASSPDLSYNEQFF. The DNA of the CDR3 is TGTGCCAGCAGTCCCGACTTATCCTACAATGAGCAGTTCTTC.

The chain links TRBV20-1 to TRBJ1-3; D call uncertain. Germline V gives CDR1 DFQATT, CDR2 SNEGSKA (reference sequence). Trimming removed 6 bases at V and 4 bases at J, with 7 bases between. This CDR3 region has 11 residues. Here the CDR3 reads CSAAQGNTIYF. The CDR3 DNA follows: TGCAGTGCAGCACAGGGAAACACCATATATTTT.

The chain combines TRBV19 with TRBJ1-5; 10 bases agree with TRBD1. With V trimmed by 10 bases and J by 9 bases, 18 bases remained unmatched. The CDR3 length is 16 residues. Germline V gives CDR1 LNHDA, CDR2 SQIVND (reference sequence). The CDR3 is CATTRQGASQRGPQHF. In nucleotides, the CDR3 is TGTGCCACAACGAGACAGGGGGCATCCCAAAGAGGGCCCCAGCATTTT.

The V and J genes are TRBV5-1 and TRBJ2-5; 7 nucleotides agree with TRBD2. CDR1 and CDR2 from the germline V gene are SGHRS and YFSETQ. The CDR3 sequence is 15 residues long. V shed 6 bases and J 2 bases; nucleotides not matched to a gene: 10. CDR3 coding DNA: TGCGCCAGCAAGTGGCAGCGGGGCCTACAAGAGACCCAGTACTTC. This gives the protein CASKWQRGLQETQYF.

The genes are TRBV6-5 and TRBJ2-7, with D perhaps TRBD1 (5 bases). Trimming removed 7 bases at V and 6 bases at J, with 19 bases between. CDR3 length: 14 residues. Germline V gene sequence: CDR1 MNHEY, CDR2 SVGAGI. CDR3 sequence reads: CASKGTYSTGEQYF. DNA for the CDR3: TGTGCCAGCAAAGGTACCTATTCCACAGGCGAGCAGTACTTC.

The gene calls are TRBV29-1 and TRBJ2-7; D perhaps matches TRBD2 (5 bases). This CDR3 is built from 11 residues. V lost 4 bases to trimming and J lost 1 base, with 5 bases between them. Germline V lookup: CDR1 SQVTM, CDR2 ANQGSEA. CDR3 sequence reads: CSVGTSYEQYF. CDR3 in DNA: TGCAGCGTTGGGACTTCCTACGAGCAGTACTTC.

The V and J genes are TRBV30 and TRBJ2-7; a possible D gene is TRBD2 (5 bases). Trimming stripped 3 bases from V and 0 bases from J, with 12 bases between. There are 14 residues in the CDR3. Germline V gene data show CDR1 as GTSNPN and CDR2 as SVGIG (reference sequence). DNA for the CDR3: TGTGCCTGGAGCGAAAATCGGGGCTCCTACGAGCAGTACTTC. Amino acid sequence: CAWSENRGSYEQYF.